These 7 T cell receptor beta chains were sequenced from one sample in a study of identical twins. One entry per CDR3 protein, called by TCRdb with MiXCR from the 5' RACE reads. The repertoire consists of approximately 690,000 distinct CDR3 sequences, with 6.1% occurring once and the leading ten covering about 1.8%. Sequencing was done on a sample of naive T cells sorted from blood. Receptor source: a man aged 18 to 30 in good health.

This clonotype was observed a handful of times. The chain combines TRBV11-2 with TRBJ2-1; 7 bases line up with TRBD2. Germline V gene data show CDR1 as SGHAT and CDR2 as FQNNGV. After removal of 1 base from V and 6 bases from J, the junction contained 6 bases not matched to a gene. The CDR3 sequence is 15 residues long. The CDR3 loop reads CASSLGLAVFNEQFF. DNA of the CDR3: TGTGCCAGCAGCTTAGGGCTAGCGGTCTTCAATGAGCAGTTCTTC. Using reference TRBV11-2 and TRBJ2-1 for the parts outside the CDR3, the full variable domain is EAGVAQSPRYKIIEKRQSVAFWCNPISGHATLYWYQQILGQGPKLLIQFQNNGVVDDSQLPKDRFSAERLKGVDSTLKIQPAKLEDSAVYLCASSLGLAVFNEQFFGPGTRLTVL.

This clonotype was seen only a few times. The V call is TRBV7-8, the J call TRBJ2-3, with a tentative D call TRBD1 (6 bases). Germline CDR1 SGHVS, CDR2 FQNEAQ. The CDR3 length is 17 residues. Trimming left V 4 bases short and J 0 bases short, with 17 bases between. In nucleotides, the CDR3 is TGTGCCAGCAGCTCATACAGGGTTGGACCTAGCACAGATACGCAGTATTTT. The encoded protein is CASSSYRVGPSTDTQYF.

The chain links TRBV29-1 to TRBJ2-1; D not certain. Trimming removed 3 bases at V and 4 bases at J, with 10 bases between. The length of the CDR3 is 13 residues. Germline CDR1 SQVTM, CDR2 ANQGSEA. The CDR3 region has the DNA TGCAGCGTTGATGAGGACGGGTACAATGAGCAGTTCTTC. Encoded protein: CSVDEDGYNEQFF.

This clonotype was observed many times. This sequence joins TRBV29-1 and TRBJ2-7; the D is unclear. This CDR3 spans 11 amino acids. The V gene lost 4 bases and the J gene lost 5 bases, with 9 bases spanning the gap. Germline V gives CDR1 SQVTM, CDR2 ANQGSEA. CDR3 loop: CSVVAPNEQYF. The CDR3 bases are TGCAGCGTTGTTGCTCCCAACGAGCAGTACTTC.

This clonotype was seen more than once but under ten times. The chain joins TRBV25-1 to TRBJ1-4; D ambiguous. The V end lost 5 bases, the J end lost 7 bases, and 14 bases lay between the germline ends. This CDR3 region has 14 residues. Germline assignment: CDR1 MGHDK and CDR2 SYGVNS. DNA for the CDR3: TGTGCCAGCAGTCAACGTTTGGCACCTGAAAAACTGTTTTTT. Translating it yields CASSQRLAPEKLFF. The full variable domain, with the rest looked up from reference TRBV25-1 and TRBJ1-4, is EADIYQTPRYLVIGTGKKITLECSQTMGHDKMYWYQQDPGMELHLIHYSYGVNSTEKGDLSSESTVSRIRTEHFPLTLESARPSHTSQYLCASSQRLAPEKLFFGSGTQLSVL.

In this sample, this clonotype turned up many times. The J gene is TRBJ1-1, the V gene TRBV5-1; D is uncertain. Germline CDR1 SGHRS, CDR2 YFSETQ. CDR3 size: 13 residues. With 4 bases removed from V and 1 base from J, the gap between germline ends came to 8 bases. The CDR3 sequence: CASSETQNTEAFF. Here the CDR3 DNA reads TGCGCCAGCAGCGAGACCCAGAACACTGAAGCTTTCTTT.

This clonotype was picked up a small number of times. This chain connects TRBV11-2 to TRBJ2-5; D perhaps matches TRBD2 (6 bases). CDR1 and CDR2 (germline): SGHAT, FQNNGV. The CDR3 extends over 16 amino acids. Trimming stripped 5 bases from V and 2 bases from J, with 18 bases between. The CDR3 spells CASSPRRSGWQETQYF. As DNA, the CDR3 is TGTGCCAGCAGCCCGAGAAGAAGCGGGTGGCAAGAGACCCAGTACTTC.